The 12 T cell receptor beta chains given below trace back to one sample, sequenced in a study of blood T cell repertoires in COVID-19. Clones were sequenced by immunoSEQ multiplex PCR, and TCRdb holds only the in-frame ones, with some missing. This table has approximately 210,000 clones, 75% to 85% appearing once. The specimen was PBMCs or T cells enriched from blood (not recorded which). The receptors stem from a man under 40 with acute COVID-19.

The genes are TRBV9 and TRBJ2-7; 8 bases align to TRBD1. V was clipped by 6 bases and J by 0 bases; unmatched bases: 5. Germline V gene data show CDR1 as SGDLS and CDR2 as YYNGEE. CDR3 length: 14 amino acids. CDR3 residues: CASNRDRSSYEQYF. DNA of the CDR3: TGTGCCAGCAATCGGGACAGGAGCTCCTACGAGCAGTACTTC.

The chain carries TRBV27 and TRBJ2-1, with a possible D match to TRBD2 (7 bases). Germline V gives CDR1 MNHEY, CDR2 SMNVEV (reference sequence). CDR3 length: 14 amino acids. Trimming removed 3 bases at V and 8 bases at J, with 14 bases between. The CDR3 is CASSLEGGIDEQFF. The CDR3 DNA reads TGTGCCAGCAGTTTGGAGGGGGGGATAGATGAGCAGTTCTTC.

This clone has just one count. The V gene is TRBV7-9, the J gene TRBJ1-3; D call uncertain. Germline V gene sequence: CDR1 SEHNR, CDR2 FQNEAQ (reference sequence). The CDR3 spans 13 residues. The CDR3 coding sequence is TGTGCTACGGAGCTTAGCTCTGGAAACACCATATATTTT. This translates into CATELSSGNTIYF.

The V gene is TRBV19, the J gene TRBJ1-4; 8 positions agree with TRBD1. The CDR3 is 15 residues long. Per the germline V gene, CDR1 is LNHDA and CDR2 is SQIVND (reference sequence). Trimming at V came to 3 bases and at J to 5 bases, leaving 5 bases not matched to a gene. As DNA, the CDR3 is TGTGCCAGTAGTATCGGACAGGGAATAAATGAAAAACTGTTTTTT. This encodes CASSIGQGINEKLFF.

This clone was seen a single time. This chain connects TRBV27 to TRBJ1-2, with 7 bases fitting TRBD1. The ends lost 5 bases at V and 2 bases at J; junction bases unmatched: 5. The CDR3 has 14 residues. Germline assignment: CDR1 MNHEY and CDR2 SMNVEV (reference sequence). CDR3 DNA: TGTGCCAGCAGTCAACTGACAGGGAACTATGGCTACACCTTC. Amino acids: CASSQLTGNYGYTF.

The CDR3 DNA reads as TGTGCCAGTAGTATCGTGAAGGGGGCCCATTCTGGGGCCAACGTCCTGACTTTC. It specifies CASSIVKGAHSGANVLTF. This chain joins TRBV19 and TRBJ2-6; TRBD1 aligns across 7 bases. The CDR3 contains 18 residues. The ends lost 3 bases at V and 1 base at J; junction bases unmatched: 9. The germline V gene has CDR1 LNHDA and CDR2 SQIVND (reference sequence).

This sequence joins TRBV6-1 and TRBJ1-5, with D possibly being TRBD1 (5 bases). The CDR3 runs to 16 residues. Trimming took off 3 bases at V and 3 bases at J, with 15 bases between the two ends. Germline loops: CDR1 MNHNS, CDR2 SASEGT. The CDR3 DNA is TGTGCCAGCAGTGATCCAGGGTGGCTCGCCAATCAGCCCCAGCATTTT. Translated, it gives CASSDPGWLANQPQHF.

CDR3 residues: CASSSSDSPTKLFF. The CDR3 DNA reads TGTGCCAGCAGCTCCTCGGACAGCCCGACGAAACTGTTTTTT. The J gene is TRBJ1-4, the V gene TRBV11-2; D is perhaps TRBD1 (6 bases). The CDR3 totals 14 residues. Germline CDR1 reads SGHAT; CDR2 reads FQNNGV. V lost 4 bases and J 11 bases, leaving 17 bases between the germline ends.

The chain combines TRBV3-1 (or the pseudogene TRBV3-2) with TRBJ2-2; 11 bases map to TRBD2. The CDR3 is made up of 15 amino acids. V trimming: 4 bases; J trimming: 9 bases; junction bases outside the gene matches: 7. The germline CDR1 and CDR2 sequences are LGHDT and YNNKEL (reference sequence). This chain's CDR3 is CASSRGTSGSRELFF. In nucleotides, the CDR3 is TGTGCCAGCAGCCGCGGGACTAGCGGATCCAGGGAGCTGTTTTTT.

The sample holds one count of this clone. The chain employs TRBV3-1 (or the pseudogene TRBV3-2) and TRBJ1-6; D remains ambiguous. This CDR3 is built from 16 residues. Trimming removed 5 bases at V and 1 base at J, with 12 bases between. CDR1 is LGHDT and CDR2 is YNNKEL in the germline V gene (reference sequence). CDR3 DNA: TGTGCCAGCAGCACCCGAACTAGGTCCTATAATTCACCCCTCCACTTT. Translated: CASSTRTRSYNSPLHF.

The CDR3 protein is CASSPGPSSYNSPLHF. CDR3 sequence (DNA): TGTGCCAGCTCACCTGGTCCGAGCTCCTATAATTCACCCCTCCACTTT. The V gene is TRBV18, the J gene TRBJ1-6; D gene unclear. Germline-derived CDR1 and CDR2 are KGHSH and LQKENI. V was shortened by 3 bases and J by 0 bases, with 9 bases between the two germline ends. The CDR3 spans 16 residues.

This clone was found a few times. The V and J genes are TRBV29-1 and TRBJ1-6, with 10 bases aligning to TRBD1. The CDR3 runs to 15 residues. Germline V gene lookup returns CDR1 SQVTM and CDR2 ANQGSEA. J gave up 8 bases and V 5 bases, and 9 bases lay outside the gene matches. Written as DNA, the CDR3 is TGCAGCGTTCGGGACAGGGGTGGTTGGGATTCACCCCTCCACTTT. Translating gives CSVRDRGGWDSPLHF.